This T cell receptor (beta chain) was sequenced during a study of vaccination effects on CD4 cells after COVID-19. Study-wide context: Both early and late time points after vaccination provided samples from a few convalescent patients.

As for this clone: Its antigen is currently unknown.

Following culture for around 10 days, CD4+ T cells were isolated. According to PCR results, the person was infected with SARS-CoV-2 between March and December 2020. All participants had two doses of either the BNT162b2 or mRNA-1273 vaccine. Cultures got half-medium changes with IL-2 on days 3 and 7. Data came from immunoSEQ multiplex PCR; TCRdb stores just in-frame clones and leaves some out. The sample includes tens of thousands of clones, less than 85% seen only once; the top ten take 3.6%. Broader study findings: The post-vaccine spike-reactive clones of convalescents showed a predominance of new vaccine-induced clones.

Trimming took off 3 bases at V and 5 bases at J, with 8 bases between the two ends. This CDR3 spans 13 amino acids. In germline, CDR1 is SGHTA, CDR2 FQGNSA. The chain uses TRBV7-2 and TRBJ2-1; D is unresolved. The sequenced sample was CD4+ T cells from PBMCs cultured without peptide, obtained after COVID-19 vaccination. The clonotype was recovered from a human donor who had a prior SARS-CoV-2 infection. In nucleotides, the CDR3 is TGTGCCAGCAGCTTCTCCCTTGACAATGAGCAGTTCTTC. It yields the protein CASSFSLDNEQFF.